This T cell receptor (beta chain) was recovered during a study of OX40 agonist ivuxolimab in advanced cancers. Points from the study as a whole: CD8+ T cells averaged more expanded clones than CD4+. With doses of 0.1 to 3.0 mg/kg, CD4+ and CD8+ blood T cells had undergone clonal expansion by week 6.

Libraries were prepared by immunoSEQ multiplex PCR; TCRdb keeps only in-frame clonotypes and omits some of them. The sample has more than 50,000 clones, more than 75% seen once. As concerns this clone: Its antigen is unknown.

Germline values: CDR1 MNHEY, CDR2 SVGAGI. The V and J ends lost 6 bases and 1 base, in that order; junction bases with no gene match: 6. The length of the CDR3 is 15 residues. The rearrangement joins TRBV6-5 to TRBJ1-2; the match to TRBD1 covers 9 bases. The sequencing here drew on CD4+ or CD8+ T cells sorted from blood, taken in a trial of the OX40 agonist ivuxolimab. This receptor was identified in an adult with an advanced solid tumor such as melanoma, head and neck, liver or kidney cancer. CDR3 amino acids: CASRHGTGNNYGYTF. Here the CDR3 DNA reads TGTGCCAGCAGGCACGGGACAGGGAATAACTATGGCTACACCTTC.